These 9 T cell receptor beta chains originate from one sample sequenced in a study of T-cell memory formation after mild COVID-19. In TCRdb, the 5' RACE reads were re-called with MiXCR into one record per CDR3 protein. In the table there are 300,000 to 350,000 distinct CDR3 sequences, just under 20% of which are singletons. The sequencing sample was made of PBMCs or a T cell subset sorted from them (not recorded which). Every receptor here comes from a man aged 18 to 29 who had mild COVID-19 (a few samples of this study predate the infection). Cell type and time point are not known.

This clonotype was seen repeatedly, ten times or more. This chain joins TRBV6-5 and TRBJ2-1; TRBD2 matches 7 bases. Germline assignment: CDR1 MNHEY and CDR2 SVGAGI. V shed 8 bases and J 1 base; nucleotides not matched to a gene: 8. The CDR3 spans 15 residues. CDR3 bases: TGTGCCAGCCGGGACCGGGACTATTCCTACAATGAGCAGTTCTTC. Translated, it gives CASRDRDYSYNEQFF.

This clonotype was seen a few times. The V and J genes are TRBV7-3 and TRBJ1-6; 7 nucleotides match TRBD1. This CDR3 region has 14 residues. V trimming: 5 bases; J trimming: 7 bases; junction bases outside the gene matches: 5. Germline values: CDR1 SGHTA, CDR2 FQGTGA. The CDR3 DNA reads as TGTGCCAGCAGCCAAGACAGGGTGAATTCACCCCTCCACTTT. Translating gives CASSQDRVNSPLHF.

The rearrangement uses TRBV5-4 and TRBJ1-5, with TRBD1 identical over 8 bases. CDR1 is SGHNT and CDR2 is YYREEE in the germline V gene (reference sequence). The CDR3 length is 16 residues. The V gene end was trimmed by 0 bases and the J gene end by 4 bases; junction bases not matched to a gene: 6. The CDR3 coding sequence is TGTGCCAGCAGCTTGGTTCCGGACAGGGAAAATCAGCCCCAGCATTTT. Translating it yields CASSLVPDRENQPQHF.

V usage is TRBV11-3 and J usage is TRBJ2-1; no definite D call. CDR1 is SGHNT and CDR2 is YENEEA in the germline V gene. This CDR3 is 14 amino acids long. The V and J ends lost 0 bases and 9 bases respectively, with 12 bases between them. The CDR3, as DNA: TGTGCCAGCAGCTTAGATCGTTTTTCGGGTGAGCAGTTCTTC. As protein: CASSLDRFSGEQFF. Based on the CDR3 plus reference TRBV11-3 and TRBJ2-1, the full variable domain is EAGVVQSPRYKIIEKKQPVAFWCNPISGHNTLYWYLQNLGQGPELLIRYENEEAVDDSQLPKDRFSAERLKGVDSTLKIQPAELGDSAVYLCASSLDRFSGEQFFGPGTRLTVL.

CDR3 DNA: TGTGCCAGCAGGGCAGGGAACACCGGGGAGCTGTTTTTT. Protein sequence: CASRAGNTGELFF. The chain carries TRBV27 and TRBJ2-2; no reliable D call. The CDR3 is made up of 13 amino acids. Germline CDR1 reads MNHEY; CDR2 reads SMNVEV (reference sequence). Trimming left V 6 bases short and J 1 base short, with 6 bases between.

This clonotype was seen more than once but under ten times. V is TRBV6-6 and J is TRBJ1-6; 8 bases are shared with TRBD1. The V gene's germline CDR1 is MNHNY and CDR2 SVGAGI (reference sequence). This CDR3 is 18 amino acids long. With 0 bases clipped from V and 10 bases from J, the junction kept 14 bases outside the gene matches. The CDR3 DNA is TGTGCCAGCAGTTACTCGGGGGTGGGTACAGGGACAGGCTCACCCCTCCACTTT. Residues: CASSYSGVGTGTGSPLHF.

This clonotype showed up just a few times. The CDR3 sequence: CASSYSGTGLGTEAFF. The DNA of the CDR3 is TGTGCCAGCAGTTACAGCGGGACGGGGCTAGGCACTGAAGCTTTCTTT. The chain recombines TRBV6-5 with TRBJ1-1; weak D call: TRBD1 (5 bases). Germline loops: CDR1 MNHEY, CDR2 SVGAGI. The CDR3 sequence is 16 residues long. Deletions cut 2 bases from V and 4 bases from J, with 17 bases between.

This clonotype occurred a few times. V is TRBV7-9 and J is TRBJ2-5, with D maybe TRBD1 (6 bases). CDR3 length equals 14 residues. With 1 base removed from V and 1 base from J, the gap between germline ends came to 7 bases. CDR1 is SEHNR, CDR2 FQNEAQ, per germline (reference sequence). The CDR3 DNA follows: TGTGCCAGCAGCTTAGAGGGGGTCCAAGAGACCCAGTACTTC. Encoded protein: CASSLEGVQETQYF.

The chain recombines TRBV4-1 with TRBJ2-7; D possibly corresponds to TRBD2 (6 bases). The germline V and J ends were trimmed by 0 bases and 2 bases, with 11 bases remaining between them. CDR1 is MGHRA and CDR2 is YSYEKL in the germline V gene. The CDR3 is made up of 15 amino acids. DNA of the CDR3: TGCGCCAGCAGCCAAGAATGGGAGGACCCCTACGAGCAGTACGTC. Protein sequence: CASSQEWEDPYEQYV.